The clone carrying this T cell receptor beta chain was recorded a few times. What it recognizes is unknown. TCRdb re-analysed the 5' RACE reads in MiXCR, keeping a single row per CDR3 protein. The sample has under 550,000 distinct CDR3 sequences, about a fifth seen once. This specimen belongs to a study of T cells after yellow fever vaccination. Study-level findings and limits: A limited proportion of clonotypes was detected within both the CD4 and CD8 compartments. Most primary-vaccination clones recurred post-booster (more than 95% CD4, 88% CD8).

Trimming left V 2 bases short and J 7 bases short, with 12 bases between. The CDR3 has 15 residues. CDR1 and CDR2 from the germline V gene are MNHEY and SVGAGI. This receptor was identified in a man younger than 35 who received the YFV17D yellow fever vaccine. The rearrangement uses TRBV6-5 and TRBJ1-6; weak D call: TRBD1 (5 bases). The specimen comprised PBMCs, sampled less than 25 days after the first yellow fever vaccination. CDR3 sequence reads: CASSYRGGRNSPLHF. The CDR3 nucleotides are TGTGCCAGCAGTTACAGGGGAGGGAGAAATTCACCCCTCCACTTT.